This note documents a single TCR beta chain sequence. The antigen it binds to is not known. No base quality values were provided; no much bigger clone lies one nucleotide off. These data belong to a study of response to subunit inactivated influenza vaccine (dated by TCRdb to 2016 to 2019). Turning to the overall study: Deep quantitative T cell receptor repertoire profiling was used in the study to track responses to a trivalent subunit inactivated influenza vaccine. Beyond this particular receptor, the publication reports: The authors suggested that each seasonal influenza vaccination may recruit only a limited number of new T cells.

Here V drops 5 bases and J drops 0 bases, and the junction holds 5 bases not matched to any gene. The CDR3 holds 16 amino acids from the cysteine to the phenylalanine. Only the CDR3 DNA stays, 48 bases, in frame from base 1. For CDR1 and CDR2, the germline V gene lists SQVTM and ANQGSEA. The library was obtained by RT-PCR. Sequencing relied on an Illumina HiSeq 2500. In-frame beta chains were kept once TCRdb had trimmed the public reads at Q25 with fastp and called clones with MiXCR. Rows matching on CDR3 protein sequence are summarized as one entry with the most common DNA and genes. The sample includes about 540,000 distinct CDR3 sequences, with 11% to 15% observed a single time. Around 10% of the sample lies in the top ten.

Recombination joined TRBV29-1 with TRBJ2-1; 12 central nucleotides agree with TRBD2. The sequence came from a man in his fifties who received an inactivated influenza vaccine. Donor details come from another sample of the same person, matched by shared clones. Sequences were derived from PBMCs from blood, sampled less than 13 days after vaccination. The DNA sequence is as follows: TGCAGCGTTCTGACTAGCGGGGGAGTCTCCTACAATGAGCAGTTCTTC. Translated, this is CSVLTSGGVSYNEQFF.